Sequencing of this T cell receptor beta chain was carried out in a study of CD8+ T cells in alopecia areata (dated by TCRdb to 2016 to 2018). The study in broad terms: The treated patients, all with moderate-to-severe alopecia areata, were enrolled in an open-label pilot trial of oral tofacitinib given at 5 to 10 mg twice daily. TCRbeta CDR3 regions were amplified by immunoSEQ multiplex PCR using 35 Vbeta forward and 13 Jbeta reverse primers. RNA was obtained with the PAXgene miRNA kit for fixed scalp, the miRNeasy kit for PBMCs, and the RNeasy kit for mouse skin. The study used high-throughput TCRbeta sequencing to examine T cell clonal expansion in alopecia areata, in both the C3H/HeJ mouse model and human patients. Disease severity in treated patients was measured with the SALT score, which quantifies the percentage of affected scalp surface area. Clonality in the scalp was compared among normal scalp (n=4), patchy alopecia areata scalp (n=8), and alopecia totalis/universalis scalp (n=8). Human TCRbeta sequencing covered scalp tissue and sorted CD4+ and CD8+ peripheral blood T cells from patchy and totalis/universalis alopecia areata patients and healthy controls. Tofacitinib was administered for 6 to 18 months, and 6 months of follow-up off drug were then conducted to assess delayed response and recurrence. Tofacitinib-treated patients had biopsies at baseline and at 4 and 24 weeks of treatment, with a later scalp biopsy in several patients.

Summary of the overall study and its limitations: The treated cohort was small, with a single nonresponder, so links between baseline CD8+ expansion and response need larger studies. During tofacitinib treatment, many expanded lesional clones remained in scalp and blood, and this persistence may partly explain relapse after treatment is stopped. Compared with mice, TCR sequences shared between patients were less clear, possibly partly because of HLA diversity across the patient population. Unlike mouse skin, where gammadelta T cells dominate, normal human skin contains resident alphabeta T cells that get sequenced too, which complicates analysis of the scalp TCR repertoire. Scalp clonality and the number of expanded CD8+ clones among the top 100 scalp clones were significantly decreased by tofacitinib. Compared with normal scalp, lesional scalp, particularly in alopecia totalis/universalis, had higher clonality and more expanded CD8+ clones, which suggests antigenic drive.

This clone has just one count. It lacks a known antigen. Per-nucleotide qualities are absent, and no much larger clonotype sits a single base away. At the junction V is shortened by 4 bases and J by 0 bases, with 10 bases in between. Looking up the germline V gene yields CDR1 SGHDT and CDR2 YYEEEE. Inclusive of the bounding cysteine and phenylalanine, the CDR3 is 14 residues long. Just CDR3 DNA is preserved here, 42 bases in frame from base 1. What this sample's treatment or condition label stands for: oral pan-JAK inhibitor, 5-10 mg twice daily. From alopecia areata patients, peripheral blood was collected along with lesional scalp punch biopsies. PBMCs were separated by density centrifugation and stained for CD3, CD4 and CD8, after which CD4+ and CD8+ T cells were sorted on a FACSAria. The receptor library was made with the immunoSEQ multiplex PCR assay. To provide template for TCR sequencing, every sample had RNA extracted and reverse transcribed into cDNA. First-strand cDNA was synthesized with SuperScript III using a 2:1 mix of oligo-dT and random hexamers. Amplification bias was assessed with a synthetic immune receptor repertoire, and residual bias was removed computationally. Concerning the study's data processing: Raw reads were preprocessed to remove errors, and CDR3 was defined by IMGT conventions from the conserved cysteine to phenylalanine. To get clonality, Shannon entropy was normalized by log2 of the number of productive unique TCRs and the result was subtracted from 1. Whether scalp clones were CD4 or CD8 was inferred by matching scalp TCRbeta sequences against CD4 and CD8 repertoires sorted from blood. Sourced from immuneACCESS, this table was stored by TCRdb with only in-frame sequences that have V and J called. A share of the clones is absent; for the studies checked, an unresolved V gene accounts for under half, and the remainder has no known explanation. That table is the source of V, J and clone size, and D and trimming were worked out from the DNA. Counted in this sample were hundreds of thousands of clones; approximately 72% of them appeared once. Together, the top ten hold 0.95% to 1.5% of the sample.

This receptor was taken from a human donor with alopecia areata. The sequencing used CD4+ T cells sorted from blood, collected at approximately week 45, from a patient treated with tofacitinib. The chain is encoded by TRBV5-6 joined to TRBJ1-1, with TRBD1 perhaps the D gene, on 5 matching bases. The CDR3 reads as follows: CASSPTAMNTEAFF. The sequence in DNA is TGTGCCAGCAGCCCGACAGCTATGAACACTGAAGCTTTCTTT.